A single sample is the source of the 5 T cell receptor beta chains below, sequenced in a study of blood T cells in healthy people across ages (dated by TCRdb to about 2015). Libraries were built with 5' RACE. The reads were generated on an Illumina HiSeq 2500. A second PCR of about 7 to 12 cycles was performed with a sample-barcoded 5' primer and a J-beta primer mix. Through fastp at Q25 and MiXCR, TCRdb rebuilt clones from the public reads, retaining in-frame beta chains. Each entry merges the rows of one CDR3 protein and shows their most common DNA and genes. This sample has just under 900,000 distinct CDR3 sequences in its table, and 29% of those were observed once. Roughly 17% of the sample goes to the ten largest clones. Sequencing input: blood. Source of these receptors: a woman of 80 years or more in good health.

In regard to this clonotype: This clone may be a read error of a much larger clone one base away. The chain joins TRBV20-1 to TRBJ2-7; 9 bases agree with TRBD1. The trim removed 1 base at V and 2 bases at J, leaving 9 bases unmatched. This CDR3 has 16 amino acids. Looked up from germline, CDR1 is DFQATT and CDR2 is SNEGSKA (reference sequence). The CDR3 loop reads CSARGTGTGSAYEQYF. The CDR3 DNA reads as TGCAGTGCTAGAGGTACGGGGACAGGGTCTGCCTACGAGCAGTACTTC.

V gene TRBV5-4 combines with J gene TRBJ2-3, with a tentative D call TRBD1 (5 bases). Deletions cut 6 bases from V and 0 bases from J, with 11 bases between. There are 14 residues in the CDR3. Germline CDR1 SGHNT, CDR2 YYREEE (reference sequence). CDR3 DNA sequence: TGTGCCAGCACCCTAGACAGCAGCACAGATACGCAGTATTTT. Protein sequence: CASTLDSSTDTQYF.

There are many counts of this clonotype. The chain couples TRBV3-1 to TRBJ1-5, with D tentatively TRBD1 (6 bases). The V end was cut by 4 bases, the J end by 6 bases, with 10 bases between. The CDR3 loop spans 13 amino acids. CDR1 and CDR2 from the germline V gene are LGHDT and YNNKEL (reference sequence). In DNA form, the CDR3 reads TGTGCCAGCAGCCCCACAGGGACTCAGCCCCAGCATTTT. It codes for CASSPTGTQPQHF. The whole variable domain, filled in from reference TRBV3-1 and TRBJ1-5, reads DTAVSQTPKYLVTQMGNDKSIKCEQNLGHDTMYWYKQDSKKFLKIMFSYNNKELIINETVPNRFSPKSPDKAHLNLHINSLELGDSAVYFCASSPTGTQPQHFGDGTRLSIL.

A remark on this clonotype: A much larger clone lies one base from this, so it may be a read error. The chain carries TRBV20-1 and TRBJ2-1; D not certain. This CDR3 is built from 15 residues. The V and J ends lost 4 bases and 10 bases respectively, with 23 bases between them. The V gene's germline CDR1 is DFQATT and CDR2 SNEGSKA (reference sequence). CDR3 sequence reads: CSATRSPVNTAEQFF. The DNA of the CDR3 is TGCAGTGCTACTCGGTCCCCGGTTAATACGGCCGAGCAGTTCTTC.

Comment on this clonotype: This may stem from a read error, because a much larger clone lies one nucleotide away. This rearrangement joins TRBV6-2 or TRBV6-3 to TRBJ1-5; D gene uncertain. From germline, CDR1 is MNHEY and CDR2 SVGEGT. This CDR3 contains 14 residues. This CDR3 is CASSYTQTNQLQHF. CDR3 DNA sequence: TGTGCCAGCAGTTACACCCAGACCAATCAGCTCCAGCATTTT.